This passage covers 32 T cell receptor beta chains from one sample sequenced in a study of CD8 T cells in ankylosing spondylitis. From the 5' RACE reads, TCRdb called clonotypes with MiXCR, one entry per CDR3 protein. The table lists about 96,000 distinct CDR3 sequences, about 8.1% of them singletons, with over 4.5% in the top ten. The sequenced material came from blood, either unsorted or a sorted T cell fraction (not recorded which). These receptors all come from a male donor with ankylosing spondylitis or in good health (not recorded which).

This clonotype has a count of ten or more. The chain employs TRBV7-3 and TRBJ2-1; no clear D. Trimming removed 0 bases at V and 4 bases at J, with 7 bases between. The CDR3 is made up of 14 amino acids. Germline lookup yields CDR1 SGHTA and CDR2 FQGTGA. Here the CDR3 DNA reads TGTGCCAGCAGCTTAACCCCCATTTACAATGAGCAGTTCTTC. Translation gives CASSLTPIYNEQFF. The entire variable domain, with the rest obtained from reference TRBV7-3 and TRBJ2-1, is as follows: GAGVSQTPSNKVTEKGKYVELRCDPISGHTALYWYRQSLGQGPEFLIYFQGTGAADDSGLPNDRFFAVRPEGSVSTLKIQRTERGDSAVYLCASSLTPIYNEQFFGPGTRLTVL.

This clonotype was seen at least ten times. The chain is built from TRBV5-1 and TRBJ1-1; D is unresolved. The V end was cut by 0 bases, the J end by 0 bases, with 6 bases between. CDR1 and CDR2 from the germline V gene are SGHRS and YFSETQ. The CDR3 is 14 amino acids. The CDR3 loop reads CASSLDTMNTEAFF. The CDR3 DNA sequence: TGCGCCAGCAGCTTGGACACCATGAACACTGAAGCTTTCTTT.

This clonotype was seen a handful of times. The J gene is TRBJ2-1, the V gene TRBV5-1; 7 bases align to TRBD2. Germline lookup yields CDR1 SGHRS and CDR2 YFSETQ. The CDR3 runs 16 residues. V was clipped by 4 bases and J by 0 bases; unmatched bases: 7. The CDR3 bases are TGCGCCAGCAGCCTGGGGGAGGGGTTCTCCTACAATGAGCAGTTCTTC. This gives the protein CASSLGEGFSYNEQFF.

This clonotype was observed a handful of times. The chain joins TRBV14 to TRBJ2-1, with 8 bases that match TRBD1. V trimming: 2 bases; J trimming: 3 bases; junction bases outside the gene matches: 6. Germline lookup yields CDR1 SGHDN and CDR2 FVKESK. CDR3 length: 16 residues. The CDR3 is CASSQIFGTGYNEQFF. The CDR3 DNA is TGTGCCAGCAGCCAAATTTTCGGGACAGGCTACAATGAGCAGTTCTTC.

This clonotype was observed at least ten times. V gene TRBV5-1 combines with J gene TRBJ1-6; D remains unclear. The CDR3 sequence is 17 residues long. The germline V and J ends were trimmed by 4 bases and 1 base, with 15 bases remaining between them. Germline V gives CDR1 SGHRS, CDR2 YFSETQ. The CDR3 DNA follows: TGCGCCAGCAGCCCAGAAGGGATGGGGTCCTATAATTCACCCCTCCACTTT. Translation: CASSPEGMGSYNSPLHF.

This clonotype was picked up many times. The chain is built from TRBV11-2 and TRBJ1-6; D remains unclear. Germline V CDR1 and CDR2: SGHAT, FQNNGV. The CDR3 loop spans 15 amino acids. With 1 base removed from V and 0 bases from J, the gap between germline ends came to 4 bases. CDR3 residues: CASSLGASYNSPLHF. As DNA, the CDR3 is TGTGCCAGCAGCTTAGGAGCCTCCTATAATTCACCCCTCCACTTT. The full variable domain, in which reference TRBV11-2 and TRBJ1-6 provide the parts outside the CDR3, is EAGVAQSPRYKIIEKRQSVAFWCNPISGHATLYWYQQILGQGPKLLIQFQNNGVVDDSQLPKDRFSAERLKGVDSTLKIQPAKLEDSAVYLCASSLGASYNSPLHFGNGTRLTVT.

This clonotype was seen many times. This chain connects TRBV7-3 to TRBJ2-3; the match to TRBD2 covers 7 bases. The V gene's germline CDR1 is SGHTA and CDR2 FQGTGA. The CDR3 length is 15 residues. With 5 bases clipped from V and 2 bases from J, the junction kept 7 bases outside the gene matches. The chain's CDR3 is CASSPQAGPTDTQYF. The DNA for the CDR3 is TGTGCCAGCAGCCCTCAAGCGGGGCCCACAGATACGCAGTATTTT. Full variable domain (missing parts from reference TRBV7-3 and TRBJ2-3): GAGVSQTPSNKVTEKGKYVELRCDPISGHTALYWYRQSLGQGPEFLIYFQGTGAADDSGLPNDRFFAVRPEGSVSTLKIQRTERGDSAVYLCASSPQAGPTDTQYFGPGTRLTVL.

The table lists this clonotype with many counts. The gene calls are TRBV27 and TRBJ2-1; perhaps TRBD1 as D (5 bases). The CDR3 sequence is 16 residues long. Trimming removed 5 bases from V and 4 bases from J, with 18 bases in between. Germline V lookup: CDR1 MNHEY, CDR2 SMNVEV (reference sequence). CDR3 region: CASSLLGRAGYNEQFF. In nucleotides, the CDR3 is TGTGCCAGCAGTCTGCTCGGTAGGGCAGGGTACAATGAGCAGTTCTTC.

Only a few counts were recorded for this clonotype. In nucleotides, the CDR3 is TGTGCCAGCAGCACGACTACTAGCTCCTACAATGAGCAGTTCTTC. It translates to CASSTTTSSYNEQFF. The gene calls are TRBV11-1 and TRBJ2-1; maybe TRBD2 (5 bases). V lost 5 bases, J lost 0 bases, and 11 bases lay in between. The CDR3 runs to 15 residues. From germline, CDR1 is SGHAT and CDR2 FQDESV (reference sequence).

The table lists this clonotype with many counts. V is TRBV15 and J is TRBJ1-4, with D unclear. V lost 0 bases to trimming and J lost 1 base, with 9 bases between them. The V gene's germline CDR1 is LNHNV and CDR2 YYDKDF (reference sequence). This CDR3 has 16 residues. CDR3 loop: CATSREGRRTNEKLFF. As DNA, the CDR3 is TGTGCCACCAGCAGAGAGGGCAGGCGAACTAATGAAAAACTGTTTTTT.

CDR3 sequence reads: CASSKRDNEQFF. CDR3 coding DNA: TGTGCCAGCAGCAAAAGGGACAATGAGCAGTTCTTC. This sequence joins TRBV14 and TRBJ2-1, with D unclear. The length of the CDR3 is 12 residues. Germline V gene sequence: CDR1 SGHDN, CDR2 FVKESK. With 5 bases removed from V and 5 bases from J, the gap between germline ends came to 7 bases.

This clonotype appeared many times. This rearrangement joins TRBV27 to TRBJ2-1; 11 nucleotides agree with TRBD1. V was clipped by 8 bases and J by 1 base; unmatched bases: 16. Looked up from germline, CDR1 is MNHEY and CDR2 is SMNVEV (reference sequence). The CDR3 has 19 residues. Here the CDR3 DNA reads TGTGCCAGCGACAAAAGAGCGCCGGGACAGGGGGAGTCCTACAATGAGCAGTTCTTC. It specifies CASDKRAPGQGESYNEQFF.

This clonotype was recorded at least ten times. The J gene is TRBJ2-2, the V gene TRBV24-1, with D hard to call. The CDR3 totals 14 residues. V gave up 7 bases and J gave up 1 base, with 9 bases separating them. CDR1 and CDR2 (germline): KGHDR, SFDVKD. CDR3 sequence: CATRAAQNTGELFF. The CDR3 DNA follows: TGTGCCACCAGGGCGGCACAGAACACCGGGGAGCTGTTTTTT.

This clonotype was counted many times. This sequence joins TRBV12-3 or TRBV12-4 and TRBJ2-5, with D possibly matching TRBD2 (6 bases). This CDR3 is 15 amino acids long. V was pared by 11 bases and J by 5 bases, with 24 bases between. CDR3: CAGRPWAEREETQYF. The CDR3 DNA reads as TGTGCCGGGAGGCCCTGGGCCGAGAGGGAGGAGACCCAGTACTTC.

This clonotype was counted ten times or more. V and J are TRBV5-1 and TRBJ2-1; TRBD2 aligns across 10 bases. Germline V gene lookup returns CDR1 SGHRS and CDR2 YFSETQ. This CDR3 has 19 residues. J gave up 0 bases and V 4 bases, and 13 bases lay outside the gene matches. The CDR3 loop is CASSPTKGAGGSSYNEQFF. The CDR3 bases are TGCGCCAGCAGCCCCACGAAGGGAGCGGGGGGGAGCTCCTACAATGAGCAGTTCTTC.

A few counts support this clonotype. The chain joins TRBV29-1 to TRBJ2-6; D is possibly TRBD2 (6 bases). Trimming removed 1 base at V and 1 base at J, with 8 bases between. The CDR3 consists of 15 residues. Per germline, CDR1 SQVTM and CDR2 ANQGSEA. CDR3 sequence (DNA): TGCAGCGTTGAAGTTGGGGGGTCTGGGGCCAACGTCCTGACTTTC. It codes for CSVEVGGSGANVLTF.

This clonotype appeared many times. The chain links TRBV20-1 to TRBJ2-7; 8 bases are shared with TRBD2. Germline V lookup: CDR1 DFQATT, CDR2 SNEGSKA (reference sequence). J lost 2 bases, V lost 6 bases, and 6 bases had no gene match. This CDR3 region has 13 residues. In DNA, the CDR3 is TGCAGTGCCCGGGGGGGGCTCGCCTACGAGCAGTACTTC. Residues: CSARGGLAYEQYF.

This clonotype was counted at least ten times. The rearrangement links TRBV7-2 to TRBJ1-2; D may be TRBD1 (5 bases). The CDR3 spans 13 residues. CDR1 SGHTA and CDR2 FQGNSA come from the germline V gene. Trimming pared 6 bases from V and 3 bases from J, leaving 11 bases between. CDR3 in amino acids: CASSAQDDYGYTF. CDR3 in DNA: TGTGCCAGCAGTGCACAGGACGACTATGGCTACACCTTC.

The chain employs TRBV11-2 and TRBJ2-7, with 8 bases identical to TRBD1. This CDR3 is 17 amino acids long. CDR1 and CDR2 from the germline V gene are SGHAT and FQNNGV. The ends lost 4 bases at V and 5 bases at J; junction bases unmatched: 16. CDR3 sequence (DNA): TGTGCCAGCAGCTCCAGATCACAGGGGGTTTTGGCTAACGAGCAGTACTTC. This codes for CASSSRSQGVLANEQYF.

This clonotype was recorded at least ten times. Here the CDR3 DNA reads TGTGCCAGCAGTCCACAAGACGAATATGAGCAGTTCTTC. This gives the protein CASSPQDEYEQFF. This rearrangement joins TRBV2 to TRBJ2-1; the D is unclear. The V gene lost 5 bases and the J gene lost 8 bases, with 13 bases spanning the gap. Germline CDR1 is SNHLY and CDR2 is FYNNEI. CDR3 length equals 13 residues. Full variable domain (remainder filled in from reference TRBV2 and TRBJ2-1): EPEVTQTPSHQVTQMGQEVILRCVPISNHLYFYWYRQILGQKVEFLVSFYNNEISEKSEIFDDQFSVERPDGSNFTLKIRSTKLEDSAMYFCASSPQDEYEQFFGPGTRLTVL.

This clonotype was recorded a few times. The rearrangement uses TRBV7-9 and TRBJ2-3, with TRBD1 matching 10 bases. The CDR3 covers 14 residues. J lost 5 bases, V lost 5 bases, and 4 bases had no gene match. Germline assignment: CDR1 SEHNR and CDR2 FQNEAQ (reference sequence). The CDR3 loop reads CASSLRTGGDTQYF. For the CDR3, the DNA is TGTGCCAGCAGCCTCCGGACAGGGGGAGATACGCAGTATTTT.

This clonotype was seen many times. This chain joins TRBV28 and TRBJ2-3; D gene ambiguous. Germline loops: CDR1 MDHEN, CDR2 SYDVKM. Trimming removed 6 bases from V and 1 base from J, with 14 bases in between. CDR3 length: 15 amino acids. Here the CDR3 DNA reads TGTGCCAGCAGAAACCCCCACTCGGGCACAGATACGCAGTATTTT. Translating it yields CASRNPHSGTDTQYF. Using reference TRBV28 and TRBJ2-3 for the parts outside the CDR3, the full variable domain is DVKVTQSSRYLVKRTGEKVFLECVQDMDHENMFWYRQDPGLGLRLIYFSYDVKMKEKGDIPEGYSVSREKKERFSLILESASTNQTSMYLCASRNPHSGTDTQYFGPGTRLTVL.

This clonotype was picked up many times. This chain connects TRBV20-1 to TRBJ2-1; TRBD1 matches at 10 bases. CDR1 is DFQATT and CDR2 is SNEGSKA in the germline V gene (reference sequence). V shed 2 bases, J shed 4 bases, and the junction held 5 bases outside the gene matches. The CDR3 length is 15 residues. CDR3 in DNA: TGCAGTGCTAGACTCCCGGGACAGGGGTACAATGAGCAGTTCTTC. Translating gives CSARLPGQGYNEQFF.

The J gene is TRBJ2-1, the V gene TRBV18, with a weak D call TRBD2 (6 bases). V lost 1 base, J lost 8 bases, and 15 bases lay in between. This CDR3 has 15 amino acids. Germline CDR1 and CDR2: KGHSH and LQKENI. The CDR3 sequence: CASSPLAAGSDEQFF. DNA for the CDR3: TGTGCCAGCTCACCACTAGCGGCAGGCTCGGATGAGCAGTTCTTC.

The rearrangement links TRBV13 to TRBJ2-7, with 8 bases identical to TRBD2. J gave up 0 bases and V 5 bases, and 6 bases lay outside the gene matches. Germline CDR1 PRHDT, CDR2 FYEKMQ (reference sequence). The CDR3 spans 15 residues. The CDR3 here is CASSQSGGHSYEQYF. The CDR3 bases are TGTGCCAGCAGCCAAAGCGGGGGACACTCCTACGAGCAGTACTTC.

This clonotype was seen at least ten times. CDR3 residues: CSARETAIVFGETQYF. The CDR3 nucleotides read TGCAGTGCTAGAGAGACGGCAATTGTTTTCGGGGAGACCCAGTACTTC. The chain links TRBV20-1 to TRBJ2-5; D is unresolved. Germline CDR1 reads DFQATT; CDR2 reads SNEGSKA (reference sequence). CDR3 length: 16 residues. V lost 0 bases, J lost 5 bases, and 19 bases lay in between.

This clonotype was seen many times. This chain uses TRBV10-3 with TRBJ1-6; D possibly corresponds to TRBD1 (5 bases). Germline-derived CDR1 and CDR2 are ENHRY and SYGVKD. V was clipped by 10 bases and J by 11 bases, with 15 bases between them. The CDR3 has 12 amino acids. The CDR3 region has the DNA TGTGCCACCGCTACGGGGGAAACACCCCTCCACTTT. Amino acid sequence: CATATGETPLHF.

Ten or more counts support this clonotype. Here the CDR3 DNA reads TGTGCCACCAGTGGCAGGGAAGAAAAACTGTTTTTT. Protein sequence: CATSGREEKLFF. The rearrangement links TRBV24-1 to TRBJ1-4, with D possibly matching TRBD1 (5 bases). This CDR3 has 12 amino acids. Trimming stripped 5 bases from V and 8 bases from J, with 8 bases between. CDR1 KGHDR and CDR2 SFDVKD come from the germline V gene.

At least ten counts were recorded for this clonotype. The chain recombines TRBV28 with TRBJ2-7; D is perhaps TRBD1 or TRBD2 (6 bases each). Trimming left V 6 bases short and J 5 bases short, with 20 bases between. Germline-derived CDR1 and CDR2 are MDHEN and SYDVKM. This CDR3 has 15 amino acids. CDR3 in DNA: TGTGCCAGCAGGGGCGTGGGGGGCTCAGTACACGAGCAGTACTTC. It codes for CASRGVGGSVHEQYF.

This clonotype was picked up many times. This chain joins TRBV30 and TRBJ2-3, with D possibly being TRBD2 (6 bases). CDR1 is GTSNPN and CDR2 is SVGIG in the germline V gene (reference sequence). The CDR3 totals 13 residues. Trimming shortened V by 2 bases and J by 2 bases, and 8 bases separated the two germline ends. The CDR3 DNA follows: TGTGCCTGGAGTACGGGGGTCACAGATACGCAGTATTTT. Translation gives CAWSTGVTDTQYF. The full variable domain, rest sourced from reference TRBV30 and TRBJ2-3, is SQTIHQWPATLVQPVGSPLSLECTVEGTSNPNLYWYRQAAGRGLQLLFYSVGIGQISSEVPQNLSASRPQDRQFILSSKKLLLSDSGFYLCAWSTGVTDTQYFGPGTRLTVL.

This clonotype has a count of ten or more. The V gene is TRBV15, the J gene TRBJ2-1, with no clear D. V was shortened by 0 bases and J by 7 bases, with 13 bases between the two germline ends. This CDR3 is 15 amino acids long. Germline lookup yields CDR1 LNHNV and CDR2 YYDKDF (reference sequence). CDR3 protein: CATSRDPDPSNEQFF. The CDR3 DNA is TGTGCCACCAGCAGAGATCCGGACCCGTCGAATGAGCAGTTCTTC.

This clonotype was detected ten times or more. V is TRBV20-1 and J is TRBJ2-7; TRBD1 aligns across 7 bases. This CDR3 contains 16 residues. CDR1 is DFQATT and CDR2 is SNEGSKA in the germline V gene (reference sequence). The V and J ends lost 3 bases and 4 bases, in that order; junction bases with no gene match: 15. Here the CDR3 DNA reads TGCAGTGCTAGGGATACGACAGGGATGGTTCCATACGAGCAGTACTTC. It encodes CSARDTTGMVPYEQYF.